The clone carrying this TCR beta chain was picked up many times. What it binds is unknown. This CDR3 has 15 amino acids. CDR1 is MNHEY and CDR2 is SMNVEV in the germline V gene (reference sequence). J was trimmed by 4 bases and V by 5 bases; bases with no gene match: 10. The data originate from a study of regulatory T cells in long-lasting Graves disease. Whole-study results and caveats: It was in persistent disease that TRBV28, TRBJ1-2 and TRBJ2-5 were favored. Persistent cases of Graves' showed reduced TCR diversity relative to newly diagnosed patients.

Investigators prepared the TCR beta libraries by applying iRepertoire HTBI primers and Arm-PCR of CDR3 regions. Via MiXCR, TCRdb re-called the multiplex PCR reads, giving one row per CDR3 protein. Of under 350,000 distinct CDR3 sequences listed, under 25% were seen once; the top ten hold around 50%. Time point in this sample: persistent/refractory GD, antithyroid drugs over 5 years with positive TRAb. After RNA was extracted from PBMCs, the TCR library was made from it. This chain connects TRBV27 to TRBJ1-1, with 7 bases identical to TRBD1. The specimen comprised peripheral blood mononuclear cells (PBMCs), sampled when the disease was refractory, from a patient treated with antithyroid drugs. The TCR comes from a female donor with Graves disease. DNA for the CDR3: TGTGCCAGCAGTCCCGGGACAGTGGCGAGCACTGAAGCTTTCTTT. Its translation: CASSPGTVASTEAFF.